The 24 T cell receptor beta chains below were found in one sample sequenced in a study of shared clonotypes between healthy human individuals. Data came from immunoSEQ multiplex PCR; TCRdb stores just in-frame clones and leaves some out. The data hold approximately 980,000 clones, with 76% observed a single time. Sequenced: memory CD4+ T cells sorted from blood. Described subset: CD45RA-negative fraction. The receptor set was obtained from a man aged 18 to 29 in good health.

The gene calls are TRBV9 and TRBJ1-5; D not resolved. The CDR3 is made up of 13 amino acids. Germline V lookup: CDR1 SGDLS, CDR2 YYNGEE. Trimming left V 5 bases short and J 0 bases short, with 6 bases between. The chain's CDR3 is CASSSYSNQPQHF. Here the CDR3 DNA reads TGTGCCAGCAGTTCATATAGCAATCAGCCCCAGCATTTT. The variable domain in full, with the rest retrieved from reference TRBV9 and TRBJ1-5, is DSGVTQTPKHLITATGQRVTLRCSPRSGDLSVYWYQQSLDQGLQFLIQYYNGEERAKGNILERFSAQQFPDLHSELNLSSLELGDSALYFCASSSYSNQPQHFGDGTRLSIL.

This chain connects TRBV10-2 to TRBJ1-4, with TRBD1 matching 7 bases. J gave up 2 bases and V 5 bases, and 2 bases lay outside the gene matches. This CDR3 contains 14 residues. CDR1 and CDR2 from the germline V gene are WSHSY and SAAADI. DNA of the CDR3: TGCGCCAGCAGTCAACAGGGGACTAATGAAAAACTGTTTTTT. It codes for CASSQQGTNEKLFF.

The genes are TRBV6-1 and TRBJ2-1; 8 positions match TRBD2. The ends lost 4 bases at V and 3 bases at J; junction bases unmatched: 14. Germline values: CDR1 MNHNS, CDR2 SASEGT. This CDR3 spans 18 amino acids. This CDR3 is CASSGTSLAGAGYNEQFF. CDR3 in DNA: TGTGCCAGCAGTGGGACATCCCTAGCGGGTGCGGGCTACAATGAGCAGTTCTTC.

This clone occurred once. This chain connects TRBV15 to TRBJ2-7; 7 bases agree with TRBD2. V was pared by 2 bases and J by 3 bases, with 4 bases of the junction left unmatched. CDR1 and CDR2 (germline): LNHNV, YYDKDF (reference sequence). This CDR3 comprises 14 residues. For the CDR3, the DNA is TGTGCCACCAGCAGAAGCACGGGGGGCTACGAGCAGTACTTC. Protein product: CATSRSTGGYEQYF. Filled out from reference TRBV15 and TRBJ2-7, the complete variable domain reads DAMVIQNPRYQVTQFGKPVTLSCSQTLNHNVMYWYQQKSSQAPKLLFHYYDKDFNNEADTPDNFQSRRPNTSFCFLDIRSPGLGDTAMYLCATSRSTGGYEQYFGPGTRLTVT.

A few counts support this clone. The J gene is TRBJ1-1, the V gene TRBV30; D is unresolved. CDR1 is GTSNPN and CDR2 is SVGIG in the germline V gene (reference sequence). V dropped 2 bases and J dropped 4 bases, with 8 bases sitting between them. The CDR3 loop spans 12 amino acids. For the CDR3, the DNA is TGTGCCTGGAGTCCCCGGGTCACTGAAGCTTTCTTT. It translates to CAWSPRVTEAFF.

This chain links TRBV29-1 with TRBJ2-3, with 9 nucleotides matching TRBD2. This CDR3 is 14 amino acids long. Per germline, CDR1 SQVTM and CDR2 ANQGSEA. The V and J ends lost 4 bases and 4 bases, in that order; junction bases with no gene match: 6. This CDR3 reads CSVVLAGRSDTQYF. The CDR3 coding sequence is TGCAGCGTTGTTCTAGCGGGAAGGTCAGATACGCAGTATTTT.

The CDR3 nucleotides are TGTGCCAGCAGCACATACAGGGGGGCAGATACGCAGTATTTT. Translated, it gives CASSTYRGADTQYF. The chain combines TRBV5-6 with TRBJ2-3; 8 bases are a match to TRBD1. The CDR3 is 14 amino acids. CDR1 is SGHDT, CDR2 YYEEEE, per germline. V lost 4 bases to trimming and J lost 4 bases; unmatched junction nucleotides: 5.

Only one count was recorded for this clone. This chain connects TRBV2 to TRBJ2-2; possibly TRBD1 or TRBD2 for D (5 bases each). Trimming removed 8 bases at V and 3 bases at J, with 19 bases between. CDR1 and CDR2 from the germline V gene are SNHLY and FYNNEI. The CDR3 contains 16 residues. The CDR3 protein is CASVSRAGEYTGELFF. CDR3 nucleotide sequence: TGTGCCAGCGTCTCCAGGGCCGGGGAATACACCGGGGAGCTGTTTTTT.

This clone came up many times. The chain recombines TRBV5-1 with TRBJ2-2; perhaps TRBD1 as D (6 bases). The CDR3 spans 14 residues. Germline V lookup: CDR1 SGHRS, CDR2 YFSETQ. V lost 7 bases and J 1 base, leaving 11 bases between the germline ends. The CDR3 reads CASCRDMNTGELFF. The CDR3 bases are TGCGCCAGCTGCCGGGACATGAACACCGGGGAGCTGTTTTTT. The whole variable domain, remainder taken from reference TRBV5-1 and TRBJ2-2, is KAGVTQTPRYLIKTRGQQVTLSCSPISGHRSVSWYQQTPGQGLQFLFEYFSETQRNKGNFPGRFSGRQFSNSRSEMNVSTLELGDSALYLCASCRDMNTGELFFGEGSRLTVL.

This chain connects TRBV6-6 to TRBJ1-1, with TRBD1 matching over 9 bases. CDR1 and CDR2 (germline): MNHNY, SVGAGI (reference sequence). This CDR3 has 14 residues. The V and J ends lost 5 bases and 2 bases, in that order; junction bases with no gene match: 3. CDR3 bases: TGTGCCAGCAGTAAGGGACAGGGAAACACTGAAGCTTTCTTT. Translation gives CASSKGQGNTEAFF.

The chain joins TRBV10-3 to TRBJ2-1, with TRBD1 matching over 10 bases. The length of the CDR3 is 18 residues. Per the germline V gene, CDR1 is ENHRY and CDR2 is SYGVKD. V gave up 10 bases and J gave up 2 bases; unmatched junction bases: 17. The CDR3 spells CATYPGQGIKSPYNEQFF. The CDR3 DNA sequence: TGTGCCACGTACCCGGGACAGGGGATCAAGAGCCCCTACAATGAGCAGTTCTTC.

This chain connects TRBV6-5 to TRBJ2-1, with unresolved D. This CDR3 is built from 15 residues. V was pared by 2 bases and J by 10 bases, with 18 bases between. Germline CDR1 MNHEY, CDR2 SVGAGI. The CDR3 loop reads CASSYTLTYTGEQFF. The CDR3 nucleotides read TGTGCCAGCAGTTACACGCTTACCTATACCGGGGAGCAGTTCTTC.

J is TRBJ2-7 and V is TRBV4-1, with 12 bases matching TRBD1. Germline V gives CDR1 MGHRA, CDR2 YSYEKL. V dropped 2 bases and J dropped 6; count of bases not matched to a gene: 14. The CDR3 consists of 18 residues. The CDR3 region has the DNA TGCGCCAGCAGCCAAAAAGGCTACCGGGACAGGGGGCAGGGCGAGCAGTACTTC. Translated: CASSQKGYRDRGQGEQYF.

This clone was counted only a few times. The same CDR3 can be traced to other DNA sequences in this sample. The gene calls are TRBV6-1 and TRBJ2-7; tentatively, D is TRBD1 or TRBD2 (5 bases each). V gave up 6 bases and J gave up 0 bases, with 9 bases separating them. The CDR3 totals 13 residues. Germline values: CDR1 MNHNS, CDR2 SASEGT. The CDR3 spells CASSRDPSYEQYF. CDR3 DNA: TGTGCCAGCAGCCGGGACCCCTCCTACGAGCAGTACTTC.

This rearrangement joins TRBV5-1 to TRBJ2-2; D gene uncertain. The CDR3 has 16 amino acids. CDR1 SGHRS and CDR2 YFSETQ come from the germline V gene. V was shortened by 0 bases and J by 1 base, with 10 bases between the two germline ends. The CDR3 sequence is CASSLESGLNTGELFF. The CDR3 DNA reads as TGCGCCAGCAGCTTGGAATCAGGCCTGAACACCGGGGAGCTGTTTTTT.

This CDR3 is CASSLWAPGQGKRAEAFF. Written as DNA, the CDR3 is TGTGCCAGCAGTTTATGGGCCCCCGGACAGGGGAAGCGGGCTGAAGCTTTCTTT. The gene calls are TRBV28 and TRBJ1-1; 9 nucleotides line up with TRBD1. Germline CDR1 MDHEN, CDR2 SYDVKM. This CDR3 has 18 amino acids. J gave up 6 bases and V 0 bases, and 14 bases lay outside the gene matches.

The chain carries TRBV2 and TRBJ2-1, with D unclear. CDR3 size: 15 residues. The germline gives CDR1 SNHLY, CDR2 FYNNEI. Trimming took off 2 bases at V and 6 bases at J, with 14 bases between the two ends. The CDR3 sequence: CASSETSKTVNEQFF. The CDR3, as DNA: TGTGCCAGCAGTGAAACCTCCAAGACCGTCAATGAGCAGTTCTTC.

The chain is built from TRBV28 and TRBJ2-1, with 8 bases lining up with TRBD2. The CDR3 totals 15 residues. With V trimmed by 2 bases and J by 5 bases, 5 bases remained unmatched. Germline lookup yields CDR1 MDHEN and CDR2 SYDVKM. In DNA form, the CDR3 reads TGTGCCAGCAGTTTACCGGGGGGGCCGCACAATGAGCAGTTCTTC. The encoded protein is CASSLPGGPHNEQFF.

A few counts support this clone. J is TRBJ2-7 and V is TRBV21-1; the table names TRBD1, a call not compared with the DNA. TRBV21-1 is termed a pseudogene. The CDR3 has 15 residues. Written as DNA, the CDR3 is TGTGGACAGGGGGGGTCGGGTAGTCGGTCCTACGAGCAGTACTTC. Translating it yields CGQGGSGSRSYEQYF.

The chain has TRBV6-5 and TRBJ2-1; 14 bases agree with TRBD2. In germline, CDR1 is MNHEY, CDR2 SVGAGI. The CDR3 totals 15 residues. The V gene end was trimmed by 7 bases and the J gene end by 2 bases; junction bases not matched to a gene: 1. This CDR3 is CASKTSGGAYNEQFF. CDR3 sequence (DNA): TGTGCCAGCAAGACTAGCGGGGGGGCCTACAATGAGCAGTTCTTC.

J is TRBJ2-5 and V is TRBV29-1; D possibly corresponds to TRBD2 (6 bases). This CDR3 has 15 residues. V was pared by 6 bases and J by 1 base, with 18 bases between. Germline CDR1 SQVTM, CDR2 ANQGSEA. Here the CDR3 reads CSVGGGVGVQETQYF. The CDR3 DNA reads TGCAGCGTCGGTGGAGGGGTGGGGGTCCAAGAGACCCAGTACTTC.

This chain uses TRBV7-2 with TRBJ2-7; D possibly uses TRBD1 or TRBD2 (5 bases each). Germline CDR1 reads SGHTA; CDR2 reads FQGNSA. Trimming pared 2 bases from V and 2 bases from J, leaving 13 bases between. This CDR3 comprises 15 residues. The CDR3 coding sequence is TGTGCCAGCAGCTTAACCAGGGCCGGGACCTACGAGCAGTACTTC. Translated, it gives CASSLTRAGTYEQYF.

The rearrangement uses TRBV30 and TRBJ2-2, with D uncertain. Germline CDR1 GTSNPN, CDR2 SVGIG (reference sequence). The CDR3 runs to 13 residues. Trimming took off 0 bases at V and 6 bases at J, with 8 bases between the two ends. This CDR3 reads CAWSVRKPGELFF. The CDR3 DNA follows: TGTGCCTGGAGTGTAAGAAAACCCGGGGAGCTGTTTTTT. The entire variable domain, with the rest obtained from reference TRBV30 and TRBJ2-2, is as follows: SQTIHQWPATLVQPVGSPLSLECTVEGTSNPNLYWYRQAAGRGLQLLFYSVGIGQISSEVPQNLSASRPQDRQFILSSKKLLLSDSGFYLCAWSVRKPGELFFGEGSRLTVL.

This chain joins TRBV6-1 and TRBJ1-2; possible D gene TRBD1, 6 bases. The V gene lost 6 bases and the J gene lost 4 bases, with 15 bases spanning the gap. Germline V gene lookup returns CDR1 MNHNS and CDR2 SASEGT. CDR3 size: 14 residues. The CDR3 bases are TGTGCCAGCAGAAGCACAGGGTTGGGCTATGGCTACACCTTC. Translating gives CASRSTGLGYGYTF.